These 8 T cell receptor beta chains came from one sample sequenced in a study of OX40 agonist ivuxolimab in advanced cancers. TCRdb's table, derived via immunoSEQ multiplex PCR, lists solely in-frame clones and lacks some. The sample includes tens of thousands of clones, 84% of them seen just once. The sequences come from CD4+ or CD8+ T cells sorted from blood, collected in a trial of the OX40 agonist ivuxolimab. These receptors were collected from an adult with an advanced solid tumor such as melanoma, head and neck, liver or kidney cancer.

The CDR3 nucleotides are TGTGCCAGCAGCTTTTACAGGGCTTGGAACTATGGCTACACCTTC. Its translation is CASSFYRAWNYGYTF. The genes are TRBV7-2 and TRBJ1-2; TRBD1 is a possible D gene (6 bases). The CDR3 runs to 15 residues. The ends were cut back, 3 bases at V and 2 bases at J, with 13 bases in the middle. Germline values: CDR1 SGHTA, CDR2 FQGNSA.

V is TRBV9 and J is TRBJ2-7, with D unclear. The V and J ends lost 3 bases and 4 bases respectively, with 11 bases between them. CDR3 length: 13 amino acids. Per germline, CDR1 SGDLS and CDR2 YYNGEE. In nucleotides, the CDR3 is TGTGCCAGCAGCGGGGGATCGGTGTACGAGCAGTACTTC. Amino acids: CASSGGSVYEQYF.

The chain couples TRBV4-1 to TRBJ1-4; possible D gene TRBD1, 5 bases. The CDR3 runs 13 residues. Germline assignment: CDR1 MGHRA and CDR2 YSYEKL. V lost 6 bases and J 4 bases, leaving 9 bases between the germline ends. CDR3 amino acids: CASRGGVNEKLFF. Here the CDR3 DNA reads TGCGCCAGCAGGGGGGGAGTTAATGAAAAACTGTTTTTT.

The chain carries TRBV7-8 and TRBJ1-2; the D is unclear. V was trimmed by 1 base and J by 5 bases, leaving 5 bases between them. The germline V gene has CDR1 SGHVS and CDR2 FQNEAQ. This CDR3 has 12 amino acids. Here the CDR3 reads CASSLGLYGYTF. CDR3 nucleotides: TGTGCCAGCAGCTTAGGCTTATATGGCTACACCTTC.

The CDR3 reads CASSGRDIYGYTF. As DNA, the CDR3 is TGTGCCAGCAGCGGCAGAGATATCTATGGCTACACCTTC. The chain joins TRBV28 to TRBJ1-2; D is uncertain. The V end lost 6 bases, the J end lost 4 bases, and 12 bases lay between the germline ends. Germline CDR1 is MDHEN and CDR2 is SYDVKM. The CDR3 contains 13 residues.

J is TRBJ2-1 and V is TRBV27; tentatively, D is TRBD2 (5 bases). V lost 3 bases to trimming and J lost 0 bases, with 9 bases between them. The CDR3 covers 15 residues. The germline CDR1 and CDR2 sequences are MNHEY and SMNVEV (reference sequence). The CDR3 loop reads CASSLREGSYNEQFF. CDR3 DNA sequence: TGTGCCAGCAGTTTGCGCGAGGGCTCCTACAATGAGCAGTTCTTC.

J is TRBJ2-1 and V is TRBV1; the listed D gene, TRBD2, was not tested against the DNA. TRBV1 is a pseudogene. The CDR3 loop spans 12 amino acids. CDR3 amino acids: CTNRRPEGEQFF. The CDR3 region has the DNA TGCACCAATAGGCGCCCGGAGGGTGAGCAGTTCTTC.

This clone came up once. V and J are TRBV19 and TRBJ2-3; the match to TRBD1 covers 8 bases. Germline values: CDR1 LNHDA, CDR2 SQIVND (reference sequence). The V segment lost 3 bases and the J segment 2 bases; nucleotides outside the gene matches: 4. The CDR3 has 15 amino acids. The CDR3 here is CASSIGQGYTDTQYF. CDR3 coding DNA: TGTGCCAGTAGTATCGGACAGGGCTACACAGATACGCAGTATTTT.